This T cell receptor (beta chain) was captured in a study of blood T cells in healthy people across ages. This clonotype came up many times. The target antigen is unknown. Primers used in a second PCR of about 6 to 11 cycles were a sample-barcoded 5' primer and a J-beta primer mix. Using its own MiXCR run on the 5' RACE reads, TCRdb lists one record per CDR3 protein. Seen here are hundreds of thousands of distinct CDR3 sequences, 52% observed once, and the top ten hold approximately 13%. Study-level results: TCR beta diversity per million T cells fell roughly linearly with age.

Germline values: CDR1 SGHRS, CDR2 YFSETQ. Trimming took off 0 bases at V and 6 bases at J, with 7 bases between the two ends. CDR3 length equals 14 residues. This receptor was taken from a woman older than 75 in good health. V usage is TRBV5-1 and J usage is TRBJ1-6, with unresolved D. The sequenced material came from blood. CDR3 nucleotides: TGCGCCAGCAGCTTGGAAGGGTTTAATTCACCCCTCCACTTT. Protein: CASSLEGFNSPLHF.